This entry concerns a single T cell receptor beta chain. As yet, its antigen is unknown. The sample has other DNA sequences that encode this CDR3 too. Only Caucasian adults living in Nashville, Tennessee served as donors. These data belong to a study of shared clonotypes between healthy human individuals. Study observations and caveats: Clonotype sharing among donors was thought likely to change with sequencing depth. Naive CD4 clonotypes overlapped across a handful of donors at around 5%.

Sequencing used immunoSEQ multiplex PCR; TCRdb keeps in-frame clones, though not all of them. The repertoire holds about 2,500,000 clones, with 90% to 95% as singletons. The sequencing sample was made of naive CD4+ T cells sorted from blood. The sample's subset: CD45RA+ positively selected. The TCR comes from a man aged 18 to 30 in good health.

CDR3 nucleotides: TGCGCCAGCAGCCCAACGGGGGGGCTGGAGACCCAGTACTTC. Amino acids: CASSPTGGLETQYF. The rearrangement links TRBV5-1 to TRBJ2-5, with 8 bases aligning to TRBD2. CDR3 size: 14 residues. V lost 4 bases to trimming and J lost 5 bases; unmatched junction nucleotides: 7. Germline assignment: CDR1 SGHRS and CDR2 YFSETQ. The entire variable domain, with the rest obtained from reference TRBV5-1 and TRBJ2-5, is as follows: KAGVTQTPRYLIKTRGQQVTLSCSPISGHRSVSWYQQTPGQGLQFLFEYFSETQRNKGNFPGRFSGRQFSNSRSEMNVSTLELGDSALYLCASSPTGGLETQYFGPGTRLLVL.